The clone carrying this T cell receptor (beta chain) was observed a handful of times. PCR was performed a second time for roughly 7 to 11 cycles using a sample-barcoded 5' primer and a J-beta primer mix. All samples gave at least 2.5 million CDR3-containing paired-end reads. Each CDR3 protein gets one entry after TCRdb re-called the 5' RACE reads with MiXCR. The sample records about 640,000 distinct CDR3 sequences, under 70% being singletons. This specimen belongs to a study of blood T cells in healthy people across ages. Study-level background: Per two T cells, about one barcoded beta molecule was captured through template switching.

There are 17 residues in the CDR3. Trimming removed 3 bases from V and 4 bases from J; junction bases left unmatched: 7. Germline V gene data show CDR1 as LNHNV and CDR2 as YYDKDF (reference sequence). The rearrangement uses TRBV15 and TRBJ1-6, with 9 bases fitting TRBD1. The source material was blood. The clonotype originates from a man aged 55 to 70 in good health. Here the CDR3 DNA reads TGTGCCACCAGCAGGGGACAGGGTATCGGGTATAATTCACCCCTCCACTTT. As protein: CATSRGQGIGYNSPLHF. Using reference TRBV15 and TRBJ1-6 for the parts outside the CDR3, the full variable domain is DAMVIQNPRYQVTQFGKPVTLSCSQTLNHNVMYWYQQKSSQAPKLLFHYYDKDFNNEADTPDNFQSRRPNTSFCFLDIRSPGLGDTAMYLCATSRGQGIGYNSPLHFGNGTRLTVT.